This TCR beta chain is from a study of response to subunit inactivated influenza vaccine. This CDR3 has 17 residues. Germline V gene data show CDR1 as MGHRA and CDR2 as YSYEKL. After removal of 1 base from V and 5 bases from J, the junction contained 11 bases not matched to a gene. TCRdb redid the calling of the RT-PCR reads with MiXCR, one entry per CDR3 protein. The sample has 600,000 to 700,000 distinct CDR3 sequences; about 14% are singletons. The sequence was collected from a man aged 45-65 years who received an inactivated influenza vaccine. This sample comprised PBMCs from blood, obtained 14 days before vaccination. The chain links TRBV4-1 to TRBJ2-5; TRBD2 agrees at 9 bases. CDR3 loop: CASSQGRLSGRGETQYF. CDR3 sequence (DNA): TGCGCCAGCAGCCAAGGCAGGCTTAGCGGGAGAGGTGAGACCCAGTACTTC.